These 12 T cell receptor beta chains came from one sample sequenced in a study of blood T cell repertoires in COVID-19. Clones were sequenced by immunoSEQ multiplex PCR, and TCRdb holds only the in-frame ones, with some missing. The data hold 150,000 or so clones, with about 85% observed a single time. Source material: peripheral blood. The receptors here all came from a woman in her sixties or seventies with COVID-19, enrolled during active disease.

V usage is TRBV6-5 and J usage is TRBJ2-7, with 7 bases matching TRBD1. In germline, CDR1 is MNHEY, CDR2 SVGAGI. This CDR3 spans 14 amino acids. V lost 4 bases, J lost 2 bases, and 5 bases stayed unmatched. The CDR3 sequence: CASSSTGVTYEQYF. The DNA for the CDR3 is TGTGCCAGCAGTTCCACAGGGGTAACCTACGAGCAGTACTTC.

This clone came up a few times. The V call is TRBV4-2, the J call TRBJ2-1; D is uncertain. V dropped 0 bases and J dropped 0 bases, with 15 bases sitting between them. This CDR3 has 18 amino acids. CDR1 LGHNA and CDR2 YNFKEQ come from the germline V gene. The CDR3 protein is CASSQDRRLSSSYNEQFF. CDR3 sequence (DNA): TGTGCCAGCAGCCAAGATCGCAGGCTATCAAGCTCCTACAATGAGCAGTTCTTC.

This clone was picked up one time. The chain joins TRBV3-1 (or the pseudogene TRBV3-2) to TRBJ1-3; 9 bases are a match to TRBD1. CDR1 LGHDT and CDR2 YNNKEL come from the germline V gene (reference sequence). With V trimmed by 4 bases and J by 0 bases, 1 base remained unmatched. This CDR3 spans 15 amino acids. The CDR3 nucleotides are TGTGCCAGCAGCCCGGGACAGGGCTCTGGAAACACCATATATTTT. Translated, it gives CASSPGQGSGNTIYF.

The genes are TRBV7-3 and TRBJ2-3, with 16 nucleotides matching TRBD2. Germline-derived CDR1 and CDR2 are SGHTA and FQGTGA. The CDR3 is 17 residues long. V shed 5 bases and J 5 bases; nucleotides not matched to a gene: 7. The CDR3 coding sequence is TGTGCCAGCAGCCCCGGGACTAGCGGGGGGGCCATAGATACGCAGTATTTT. Protein product: CASSPGTSGGAIDTQYF.

This clone has just one count. One end of the junction is discordant with germline, which a read error may explain. The V call is TRBV18, the J call TRBJ1-1; possibly TRBD1 for D (6 bases). This CDR3 spans 14 amino acids. Germline assignment: CDR1 KGHSH and CDR2 LQKENI. CDR3 nucleotide sequence: TGTGCTAGCTCACCGGGACACCTAAACACTGAAGCTTTCTTT. Its protein product is CASSPGHLNTEAFF.

The chain combines TRBV5-6 with TRBJ1-5; 8 bases fit TRBD1. The CDR3 consists of 16 residues. Germline V gives CDR1 SGHDT, CDR2 YYEEEE. V gave up 4 bases and J gave up 6 bases; unmatched junction bases: 12. The CDR3 is CASSTYLQGAGQPQHF. In DNA form, the CDR3 reads TGTGCCAGCAGCACGTACCTGCAGGGGGCGGGTCAGCCCCAGCATTTT.

This chain connects TRBV15 to TRBJ1-3, with unresolved D. V was clipped by 3 bases and J by 2 bases, with 5 bases between them. Germline CDR1 reads LNHNV; CDR2 reads YYDKDF (reference sequence). This CDR3 is built from 13 residues. This CDR3 reads CATSSLAGNTIYF. DNA for the CDR3: TGTGCCACCAGCAGCCTAGCTGGAAACACCATATATTTT.

The chain is built from TRBV5-1 and TRBJ2-2; D is possibly TRBD2 (7 bases). There are 16 residues in the CDR3. Trimming took 7 bases from V and 4 from J, leaving 20 bases between them. Per the germline V gene, CDR1 is SGHRS and CDR2 is YFSETQ. The CDR3 loop is CASESSGGATTGELFF. In DNA, the CDR3 is TGCGCCAGCGAAAGCTCGGGGGGCGCGACCACCGGGGAGCTGTTTTTT.

V is TRBV29-1 and J is TRBJ2-5; 8 bases line up with TRBD2. The CDR3 sequence is 17 residues long. The germline gives CDR1 SQVTM, CDR2 ANQGSEA. V lost 2 bases to trimming and J lost 4 bases; unmatched junction nucleotides: 15. For the CDR3, the DNA is TGCAGCGTTGAACCCTACCCGGCTAGCGGGTATAGAGAGACCCAGTACTTC. Protein sequence: CSVEPYPASGYRETQYF.

This CDR3 reads CASSEADRLAGDQETQYF. The CDR3 DNA is TGTGCCAGCAGTGAAGCCGACCGACTAGCGGGGGACCAAGAGACCCAGTACTTC. J is TRBJ2-5 and V is TRBV2, with 12 bases matching TRBD2. Germline V gives CDR1 SNHLY, CDR2 FYNNEI. Losses at the gene ends were 0 bases for V and 0 bases for J; bases not matched to a gene: 5. There are 18 residues in the CDR3.

V is TRBV18 and J is TRBJ1-1; D possibly corresponds to TRBD1 (6 bases). V dropped 4 bases and J dropped 11 bases, with 38 bases sitting between them. The CDR3 loop spans 20 amino acids. Germline values: CDR1 KGHSH, CDR2 LQKENI. In DNA form, the CDR3 reads TGTGCCAGCTCACTCCTACTAACCCGGATCCAACAGGGTCCGAGCGAGCGGGCTTTCTTT. This encodes CASSLLLTRIQQGPSERAFF. Based on the CDR3 plus reference TRBV18 and TRBJ1-1, the full variable domain is NAGVMQNPRHLVRRRGQEARLRCSPMKGHSHVYWYRQLPEEGLKFMVYLQKENIIDESGMPKERFSAEFPKEGPSILRIQQVVRGDSAAYFCASSLLLTRIQQGPSERAFFGQGTRLTVV.

The chain is built from TRBV6-5 and TRBJ2-7; 10 bases are a match to TRBD1. This CDR3 contains 15 residues. V shed 5 bases and J 2 bases; nucleotides not matched to a gene: 6. CDR1 and CDR2 (germline): MNHEY, SVGAGI. The CDR3 DNA follows: TGTGCCAGCAGTAGAACCGGGACAGGGGCCTACGAGCAGTACTTC. Amino acid sequence: CASSRTGTGAYEQYF.